The clone carrying this TCR beta chain was seen a few times. TCRdb analysed the 5' RACE reads with MiXCR anew, one entry per CDR3 protein. Among approximately 23,000 distinct CDR3 sequences listed, around 30% were seen once. Germline trimming cut 4 bases from V and 12 bases from J; bases unmatched to any gene: 5. The CDR3 spans 11 residues. Germline CDR1 is DFQATT and CDR2 is SNEGSKA (reference sequence). The receptor was isolated from a female donor with breast cancer. The J gene is TRBJ2-1, the V gene TRBV20-1; 8 bases are shared with TRBD2. Sample: tumor-infiltrating naive CD4+ T cells sorted from the breast tumor. Indicated subset: naive CD4+ T cells, CD4+CD45RA+CD25-. CDR3 region: CSAILGGGQFF. In nucleotides, the CDR3 is TGCAGTGCTATACTCGGGGGGGGGCAGTTCTTC.